These 10 T cell receptor beta chains were all obtained from the same sample, sequenced in a study of a mutant IDH1 vaccine in newly diagnosed glioma. Measured with immunoSEQ multiplex PCR; TCRdb has only the in-frame clones, and not every one. The table includes about 100,000 clones, roughly 78% detected once. Time point reported: baseline, week 1 (first vaccination visit). The treatment here: pre-vaccination baseline after standard-of-care therapy. The sequenced sample was PBMCs, obtained from a glioma patient treated with radiotherapy, temozolomide or both. These receptors originate from a man aged 35 to 55 with glioma.

This chain's CDR3 is CATSWGSLYEQYF. DNA of the CDR3: TGTGCCACCAGCTGGGGCAGTCTCTACGAGCAGTACTTC. The gene calls are TRBV15 and TRBJ2-7; possibly TRBD1 for D (5 bases). This CDR3 is 13 amino acids long. V lost 5 bases, J lost 3 bases, and 11 bases lay in between. Germline V lookup: CDR1 LNHNV, CDR2 YYDKDF (reference sequence).

In its sample, this clone was seen a few times. V and J are TRBV30 and TRBJ1-1, with D perhaps matching TRBD1 (5 bases). The CDR3 runs 12 residues. CDR1 and CDR2 (germline): GTSNPN, SVGIG (reference sequence). Trimming stripped 5 bases from V and 6 bases from J, with 13 bases between. Here the CDR3 reads CAWWGGVSEAFF. CDR3 coding DNA: TGTGCCTGGTGGGGGGGAGTTTCTGAAGCTTTCTTT.

The chain joins TRBV19 to TRBJ2-7; 7 nucleotides match TRBD2. V was pared by 6 bases and J by 0 bases, with 8 bases of the junction left unmatched. The CDR3 extends over 15 amino acids. Germline-derived CDR1 and CDR2 are LNHDA and SQIVND (reference sequence). CDR3 protein: CASRITSDPSYEQYF. CDR3 DNA: TGTGCCAGTAGGATAACTAGCGACCCCTCCTACGAGCAGTACTTC. Full variable domain (outside the CDR3, taken from reference TRBV19 and TRBJ2-7): DGGITQSPKYLFRKEGQNVTLSCEQNLNHDAMYWYRQDPGQGLRLIYYSQIVNDFQKGDIAEGYSVSREKKESFPLTVTSAQKNPTAFYLCASRITSDPSYEQYFGPGTRLTVT.

The rearrangement links TRBV14 to TRBJ1-1, with D possibly TRBD1 on 5 matching bases. Looked up from germline, CDR1 is SGHDN and CDR2 is FVKESK. Trimming shortened V by 2 bases and J by 1 base, and 11 bases separated the two germline ends. This CDR3 is 15 amino acids long. The CDR3 is CASSQMDTANTEAFF. Written as DNA, the CDR3 is TGTGCCAGCAGCCAAATGGACACTGCGAACACTGAAGCTTTCTTT. Complete variable domain (other parts from reference TRBV14 and TRBJ1-1): EAGVTQFPSHSVIEKGQTVTLRCDPISGHDNLYWYRRVMGKEIKFLLHFVKESKQDESGMPNNRFLAERTGGTYSTLKVQPAELEDSGVYFCASSQMDTANTEAFFGQGTRLTVV.

The V and J genes are TRBV7-2 and TRBJ2-7, with TRBD2 as a possible D gene (6 bases). V was shortened by 5 bases and J by 6 bases, with 17 bases between the two germline ends. The CDR3 is made up of 14 amino acids. The germline gives CDR1 SGHTA, CDR2 FQGNSA. The CDR3 bases are TGTGCCAGCAGCAGATCTAGCGTGGGGGGCGAGCAGTACTTC. Translation gives CASSRSSVGGEQYF. Full variable domain (remainder filled in from reference TRBV7-2 and TRBJ2-7): GAGVSQSPSNKVTEKGKDVELRCDPISGHTALYWYRQSLGQGLEFLIYFQGNSAPDKSGLPSDRFSAERTGGSVSTLTIQRTQQEDSAVYLCASSRSSVGGEQYFGPGTRLTVT.

The chain combines TRBV25-1 with TRBJ2-7; 9 nucleotides line up with TRBD1. The CDR3 covers 15 residues. V was pared by 8 bases and J by 5 bases, with 13 bases of the junction left unmatched. CDR1 and CDR2 (germline): MGHDK, SYGVNS. The CDR3 DNA sequence: TGTGCCAGCCCCCGGGGGAACAGGGGGCATAACGAGCAGTACTTC. Translation: CASPRGNRGHNEQYF.

The rearrangement joins TRBV15 to TRBJ2-1; 9 nucleotides match TRBD1. Germline values: CDR1 LNHNV, CDR2 YYDKDF (reference sequence). The CDR3 totals 18 residues. The V gene end was trimmed by 0 bases and the J gene end by 3 bases; junction bases not matched to a gene: 9. Here the CDR3 reads CATSRDPKTGGFYNEQFF. DNA of the CDR3: TGTGCCACCAGCAGAGATCCCAAGACAGGGGGATTCTACAATGAGCAGTTCTTC.

The V gene is TRBV5-1, the J gene TRBJ2-2; 9 nucleotides match TRBD2. The V gene end was trimmed by 5 bases and the J gene end by 6 bases; junction bases not matched to a gene: 8. Germline lookup yields CDR1 SGHRS and CDR2 YFSETQ. This CDR3 has 15 residues. The CDR3 is CASSSASGKAGELFF. The CDR3 DNA reads TGCGCCAGCAGTTCTGCTAGCGGGAAGGCCGGGGAGCTGTTTTTT. Combining the CDR3 with reference TRBV5-1 and TRBJ2-2 gives the whole variable domain KAGVTQTPRYLIKTRGQQVTLSCSPISGHRSVSWYQQTPGQGLQFLFEYFSETQRNKGNFPGRFSGRQFSNSRSEMNVSTLELGDSALYLCASSSASGKAGELFFGEGSRLTVL.

The chain carries TRBV28 and TRBJ1-5; 7 nucleotides agree with TRBD1. This CDR3 has 15 amino acids. Trimming removed 5 bases from V and 0 bases from J; junction bases left unmatched: 4. From germline, CDR1 is MDHEN and CDR2 SYDVKM. CDR3 sequence reads: CASSKGTVSNQPQHF. The CDR3 DNA sequence: TGTGCCAGCAGTAAAGGGACAGTTAGCAATCAGCCCCAGCATTTT. Full variable domain (missing parts from reference TRBV28 and TRBJ1-5): DVKVTQSSRYLVKRTGEKVFLECVQDMDHENMFWYRQDPGLGLRLIYFSYDVKMKEKGDIPEGYSVSREKKERFSLILESASTNQTSMYLCASSKGTVSNQPQHFGDGTRLSIL.

This chain joins TRBV10-2 and TRBJ2-3; 9 nucleotides agree with TRBD2. Unmatched junction bases numbered 6, after V lost 6 bases and J lost 5 bases. The CDR3 loop spans 14 amino acids. The germline CDR1 and CDR2 sequences are WSHSY and SAAADI. The CDR3 nucleotides read TGCGCCAGCAGGGCGGGGGGGTGGATAGATACGCAGTATTTT. It encodes CASRAGGWIDTQYF.